The 31 T cell receptor beta chains presented below share a single source sample, sequenced in a study of OX40 agonist ivuxolimab in advanced cancers. The table came from immunoSEQ multiplex PCR; TCRdb's copy has only in-frame clones and leaves some out. The sample lists more than 55,000 clones; approximately 82% were seen once. The sample was CD4+ or CD8+ T cells sorted from blood, taken in a trial of the OX40 agonist ivuxolimab. The receptors come from an adult with an advanced solid tumor such as melanoma, head and neck, liver or kidney cancer.

This chain uses TRBV19 with TRBJ2-3; D not resolved. The CDR3 is 15 residues long. V shed 6 bases and J shed 0 bases, with 13 bases lying between them. In germline, CDR1 is LNHDA, CDR2 SQIVND (reference sequence). Here the CDR3 reads CASSSSGDSTDTQYF. CDR3 in DNA: TGTGCCAGTAGCTCCTCTGGAGACAGCACAGATACGCAGTATTTT.

This clone has a single count. The chain recombines TRBV28 with TRBJ2-3, with 13 bases that match TRBD2. Germline loops: CDR1 MDHEN, CDR2 SYDVKM. Trimming cost V 9 bases and J 4 bases; bases outside gene matches: 4. The CDR3 runs 14 residues. The CDR3 protein is CASRLAGGPDTQYF. The CDR3 nucleotides read TGTGCCAGTCGACTAGCGGGAGGTCCAGATACGCAGTATTTT.

The chain links TRBV19 to TRBJ2-2; TRBD1 agrees at 10 bases. Germline CDR1 is LNHDA and CDR2 is SQIVND (reference sequence). This CDR3 has 15 residues. Unmatched junction bases numbered 3, after V lost 4 bases and J lost 4 bases. The CDR3 protein is CASSTWTGGTGELFF. CDR3 nucleotide sequence: TGTGCCAGTAGTACCTGGACAGGGGGCACCGGGGAGCTGTTTTTT.

V usage is TRBV6-5 and J usage is TRBJ1-6; D is unclear. The CDR3 extends over 13 amino acids. Germline V CDR1 and CDR2: MNHEY, SVGAGI. V lost 2 bases and J 7 bases, leaving 6 bases between the germline ends. CDR3 sequence: CASSYGANSPLHF. The CDR3, as DNA: TGTGCCAGCAGTTACGGCGCGAATTCACCCCTCCACTTT.

This clone has more than one count but fewer than ten. This chain joins TRBV7-2 and TRBJ1-1, with D possibly matching TRBD1 (5 bases). V gave up 6 bases and J gave up 1 base, with 18 bases separating them. The CDR3 covers 16 residues. CDR1 is SGHTA, CDR2 FQGNSA, per germline. CDR3 DNA sequence: TGTGCCAGCAGTCCCAGCGTAGGGGTACAGAACACTGAAGCTTTCTTT. This gives the protein CASSPSVGVQNTEAFF.

This chain uses TRBV7-2 with TRBJ2-5; 7 bases align to TRBD1. V was clipped by 3 bases and J by 5 bases; unmatched bases: 6. Germline-derived CDR1 and CDR2 are SGHTA and FQGNSA. This CDR3 contains 14 residues. This CDR3 is CASSFLRGQETQYF. CDR3 bases: TGTGCCAGCAGCTTTCTAAGGGGGCAGGAGACCCAGTACTTC.

This chain joins TRBV7-9 and TRBJ1-4, with D possibly being TRBD1 (6 bases). Trimming took 1 base from V and 5 from J, leaving 11 bases between them. CDR3 length: 15 residues. CDR1 is SEHNR and CDR2 is FQNEAQ in the germline V gene (reference sequence). CDR3 nucleotide sequence: TGTGCCAGCAGCTTAGACGGACAGCTCAATGAAAAACTGTTTTTT. Translating it yields CASSLDGQLNEKLFF.

The chain carries TRBV6-6 and TRBJ1-6; TRBD1 matches at 8 bases. The CDR3 sequence is 13 residues long. Unmatched junction bases numbered 5, after V lost 6 bases and J lost 10 bases. In germline, CDR1 is MNHNY, CDR2 SVGAGI (reference sequence). The CDR3 sequence is CASRSGTGSPLHF. In DNA form, the CDR3 reads TGTGCCAGCAGGTCCGGGACAGGCTCACCCCTCCACTTT.

This clone was picked up one time. This rearrangement joins TRBV11-3 to TRBJ2-7; 7 nucleotides agree with TRBD2. With V trimmed by 4 bases and J by 2 bases, 11 bases remained unmatched. Germline CDR1 is SGHNT and CDR2 is YENEEA. The CDR3 is 16 amino acids. In DNA, the CDR3 is TGTGCCAGCAGCTCCAGAGGGGAGGGCAGGACCTACGAGCAGTACTTC. Protein sequence: CASSSRGEGRTYEQYF.

The chain carries TRBV10-3 and TRBJ1-2; D remains unclear. The CDR3 consists of 14 residues. V shed 6 bases and J shed 6 bases, with 17 bases lying between them. Germline V gives CDR1 ENHRY, CDR2 SYGVKD. The CDR3 DNA sequence: TGTGCCATCAGCCCCCCACCCCCACGGAATGGCTACACCTTC. It translates to CAISPPPPRNGYTF.

This sequence joins TRBV9 and TRBJ1-2, with 9 bases aligning to TRBD1. The CDR3 is 15 residues long. V lost 0 bases and J lost 6; bases outside the gene matches: 6. Germline CDR1 reads SGDLS; CDR2 reads YYNGEE. The CDR3 reads CASSVGVRQGDGYTF. CDR3 sequence (DNA): TGTGCCAGCAGCGTAGGTGTTCGACAGGGGGATGGCTACACCTTC.

J is TRBJ2-4 and V is TRBV9; D might be TRBD2 (6 bases). The CDR3 has 15 amino acids. The V and J ends lost 3 bases and 8 bases respectively, with 18 bases between them. Germline assignment: CDR1 SGDLS and CDR2 YYNGEE. The CDR3 spells CASSDPRAGGDIQYF. Here the CDR3 DNA reads TGTGCCAGCAGCGATCCCCGAGCGGGTGGGGACATTCAGTACTTC.

J is TRBJ1-1 and V is TRBV4-2; possibly TRBD1 for D (5 bases). The CDR3 has 15 amino acids. Germline assignment: CDR1 LGHNA and CDR2 YNFKEQ. Trimming took 2 bases from V and 1 from J, leaving 11 bases between them. The CDR3 DNA reads as TGTGCCAGCAGCCAACCCGGGACGGAGAACACTGAAGCTTTCTTT. It codes for CASSQPGTENTEAFF.

The chain couples TRBV6-7 to TRBJ1-6, with D hard to call. TRBV6-7 is an ORF, and what it does is uncertain. The CDR3 extends over 12 amino acids. Trimming removed 8 bases at V and 9 bases at J, with 11 bases between. The chain's CDR3 is CASGRQSSPLHF. As DNA, the CDR3 is TGTGCCAGCGGCCGGCAGTCTTCACCCCTCCACTTT.

This chain connects TRBV7-2 to TRBJ1-5, with 8 bases aligning to TRBD1. The trim removed 4 bases at V and 6 bases at J, leaving 8 bases unmatched. There are 15 residues in the CDR3. Germline CDR1 is SGHTA and CDR2 is FQGNSA. The CDR3 sequence: CASSSRQGRGQPQHF. The CDR3 region has the DNA TGTGCCAGCAGCTCTCGACAGGGGAGGGGTCAGCCCCAGCATTTT.

The rearrangement uses TRBV2 and TRBJ1-3; D call uncertain. The CDR3 is 15 amino acids. Per the germline V gene, CDR1 is SNHLY and CDR2 is FYNNEI. Between the trimmed V and J ends, which lost 1 base and 0 bases, there was a span of 7 bases. This CDR3 reads CASSEDLSSGNTIYF. The CDR3 DNA reads as TGTGCCAGCAGTGAAGATTTGAGCTCTGGAAACACCATATATTTT.

This rearrangement joins TRBV15 to TRBJ2-1; unclear D gene. This CDR3 is built from 13 residues. Trimming took 1 base from V and 6 from J, leaving 7 bases between them. Germline V lookup: CDR1 LNHNV, CDR2 YYDKDF (reference sequence). The CDR3 reads CATSRARPNEQFF. In DNA form, the CDR3 reads TGTGCCACCAGCAGAGCCAGGCCCAATGAGCAGTTCTTC.

The chain combines TRBV19 with TRBJ2-2, with D hard to call. Germline CDR1 reads LNHDA; CDR2 reads SQIVND (reference sequence). The V gene lost 4 bases and the J gene lost 6 bases, with 12 bases spanning the gap. This CDR3 region has 14 residues. CDR3 protein: CASSRPRVSGELFF. The CDR3 nucleotides are TGTGCCAGTAGTAGGCCCCGGGTGTCCGGGGAGCTGTTTTTT. Supplemented by reference TRBV19 and TRBJ2-2, the full variable domain reads DGGITQSPKYLFRKEGQNVTLSCEQNLNHDAMYWYRQDPGQGLRLIYYSQIVNDFQKGDIAEGYSVSREKKESFPLTVTSAQKNPTAFYLCASSRPRVSGELFFGEGSRLTVL.

This clone appeared once. The CDR3 is CASSLIVRDRGYTF. The CDR3 nucleotides are TGTGCCAGCAGTTTAATTGTCCGGGATCGTGGCTACACCTTC. The gene calls are TRBV28 and TRBJ1-2; D not certain. The V end lost 2 bases, the J end lost 7 bases, and 14 bases lay between the germline ends. In germline, CDR1 is MDHEN, CDR2 SYDVKM. This CDR3 spans 14 amino acids.

The rearrangement links TRBV27 to TRBJ1-5; TRBD1 aligns across 7 bases. The CDR3 has 14 residues. V lost 5 bases, J lost 6 bases, and 7 bases stayed unmatched. The germline V gene has CDR1 MNHEY and CDR2 SMNVEV (reference sequence). The CDR3 reads CASSLQGESQPQHF. The CDR3 bases are TGTGCCAGCAGTCTTCAGGGGGAGAGTCAGCCCCAGCATTTT.

The gene calls are TRBV5-1 and TRBJ1-2; 10 bases are shared with TRBD1. The V gene's germline CDR1 is SGHRS and CDR2 YFSETQ. The CDR3 runs 16 residues. V lost 0 bases, J lost 5 bases, and 7 bases stayed unmatched. This chain's CDR3 is CASSLVRQGAGYGYTF. In DNA form, the CDR3 reads TGCGCCAGCAGCTTGGTGCGACAGGGGGCAGGGTATGGCTACACCTTC.

V is TRBV7-6 and J is TRBJ2-5, with 12 bases identical to TRBD2. V dropped 5 bases and J dropped 4; count of bases not matched to a gene: 5. CDR1 is SGHVS and CDR2 is FNYEAQ in the germline V gene. This CDR3 has 15 amino acids. The CDR3 coding sequence is TGTGCCAGCAGCGAACGACTAGCGGGGGTAGAGACCCAGTACTTC. Translated, it gives CASSERLAGVETQYF.

This chain uses TRBV6-5 with TRBJ1-1; tentatively, D is TRBD1 (5 bases). CDR1 is MNHEY and CDR2 is SVGAGI in the germline V gene. Trimming pared 6 bases from V and 0 bases from J, leaving 11 bases between. This CDR3 has 14 residues. The CDR3 DNA reads as TGTGCCAGCAGCCCGACAGAGATGAACACTGAAGCTTTCTTT. Translated: CASSPTEMNTEAFF.

The chain uses TRBV6-6 and TRBJ2-7; D not resolved. Between the trimmed V and J ends, which lost 0 bases and 2 bases, there was a span of 8 bases. The CDR3 extends over 14 amino acids. The germline CDR1 and CDR2 sequences are MNHNY and SVGAGI (reference sequence). Here the CDR3 DNA reads TGTGCCAGCAGTTACTCGAGAGCTCCCTACGAGCAGTACTTC. Its translation: CASSYSRAPYEQYF.

This clone was counted a single time. The rearrangement uses TRBV6-5 and TRBJ2-5, with 7 bases fitting TRBD1. J gave up 7 bases and V 0 bases, and 8 bases lay outside the gene matches. The CDR3 covers 15 residues. CDR1 MNHEY and CDR2 SVGAGI come from the germline V gene. CDR3 protein: CASSYSNRGLGTQYF. For the CDR3, the DNA is TGTGCCAGCAGTTACTCGAATAGGGGGCTTGGGACCCAGTACTTC.

The chain joins TRBV5-6 to TRBJ2-5; 12 bases map to TRBD2. Per the germline V gene, CDR1 is SGHDT and CDR2 is YYEEEE. V shed 3 bases and J 4 bases; nucleotides not matched to a gene: 16. The CDR3 runs to 19 residues. CDR3 sequence reads: CASSSGRGAGLAGRETQYF. The CDR3 DNA follows: TGTGCCAGCAGCTCCGGGAGGGGCGCCGGACTAGCGGGGAGAGAGACCCAGTACTTC.

The chain is built from TRBV25-1 and TRBJ1-2; 7 nucleotides align to TRBD1. Germline values: CDR1 MGHDK, CDR2 SYGVNS. J was trimmed by 8 bases and V by 5 bases; bases with no gene match: 11. CDR3 length: 14 residues. The CDR3 reads CASSPMTGPWGYTF. DNA of the CDR3: TGTGCCAGCAGTCCTATGACAGGGCCCTGGGGCTACACCTTC.

The CDR3 spells CASSQAFLSGSSYEQYF. CDR3 bases: TGCGCCAGCAGCCAAGCCTTCCTTAGCGGAAGCTCCTACGAGCAGTACTTC. V and J are TRBV4-3 and TRBJ2-7; a possible D gene is TRBD2 (6 bases). This CDR3 spans 17 amino acids. Trimming stripped 1 base from V and 0 bases from J, with 16 bases between. The V gene's germline CDR1 is LGHNA and CDR2 YSLEER.

The V call is TRBV7-9, the J call TRBJ2-7, with D possibly being TRBD1 (5 bases). Trimming shortened V by 5 bases and J by 2 bases, and 13 bases separated the two germline ends. CDR1 is SEHNR and CDR2 is FQNEAQ in the germline V gene (reference sequence). This CDR3 comprises 14 residues. CDR3 in amino acids: CASSPQGRTYEQYF. In nucleotides, the CDR3 is TGTGCCAGCAGCCCCCAGGGAAGGACCTACGAGCAGTACTTC.

Turning to this clone: Other DNA sequences in the same sample also yield this CDR3. The chain carries TRBV5-1 and TRBJ1-1, with D unresolved. CDR3 length equals 15 residues. Germline V gene lookup returns CDR1 SGHRS and CDR2 YFSETQ. With 1 base removed from V and 1 base from J, the gap between germline ends came to 11 bases. CDR3 sequence: CASSLSRAANTEAFF. In nucleotides, the CDR3 is TGCGCCAGCAGCTTGTCTAGGGCCGCGAACACTGAAGCTTTCTTT.

The rearrangement joins TRBV28 to TRBJ1-1; D remains unclear. Trimming shortened V by 3 bases and J by 0 bases, and 8 bases separated the two germline ends. Germline V gene data show CDR1 as MDHEN and CDR2 as SYDVKM. The CDR3 contains 14 residues. The CDR3 loop is CASSFRPLNTEAFF. For the CDR3, the DNA is TGTGCCAGCAGTTTCCGACCCCTGAACACTGAAGCTTTCTTT.